The entry below gives a single TCR beta chain sequence along with its context. Its antigen is unknown. The sample holds other DNA sequences that translate to the same CDR3. The investigators split CD4+ cells into a CD45RA+ naive subset and a CD45RA-negative memory subset. The data were taken from a study of shared clonotypes between healthy human individuals. At the level of the study: Researchers drew samples from two women and a few men aged 18 to 49. The study, taken as a whole, reports: Since donors were few, the genetic and exposure-history diversity represented was limited.

Replicate PCRs for sorted subsets used approximately 190 ng DNA; this equaled around 28,000 T cell genomes. Repertoires were generated with immunoSEQ multiplex PCR, while TCRdb's copy carries only in-frame clones and drops some. The sample carries a few million clones, 85% to 95% recorded once. V dropped 4 bases and J dropped 2 bases, with 5 bases sitting between them. The CDR3 is made up of 12 amino acids. Germline V gene sequence: CDR1 MDHEN, CDR2 SYDVKM. Sequencing was carried out using naive CD4+ T cells from PBMCs. The sample's subset: CD45RA+ positively selected. The chain recombines TRBV28 with TRBJ1-2; D is unclear. This TCR came from a young man in good health. Some clones in this sample may be carry-over from other donors' samples. For the CDR3, the DNA is TGTGCCAGCAGTTCAGGAAACTATGGCTACACCTTC. Encoded protein: CASSSGNYGYTF.